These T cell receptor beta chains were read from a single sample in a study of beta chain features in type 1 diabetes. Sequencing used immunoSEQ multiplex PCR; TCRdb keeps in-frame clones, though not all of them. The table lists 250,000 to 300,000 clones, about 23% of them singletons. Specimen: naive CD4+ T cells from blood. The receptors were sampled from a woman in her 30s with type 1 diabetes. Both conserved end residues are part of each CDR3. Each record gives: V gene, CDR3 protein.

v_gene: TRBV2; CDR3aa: CASSEHRYEQYF
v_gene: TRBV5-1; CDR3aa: CASSLEGERGYTF
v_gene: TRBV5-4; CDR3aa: CASSLSLQETQYF
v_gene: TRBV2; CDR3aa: CASRGTSGKSSYNEQFF
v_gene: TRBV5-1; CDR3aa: CASSLGSLSEQYF
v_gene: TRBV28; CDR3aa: CASSPSARSSYEQYF
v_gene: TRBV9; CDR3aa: CASSVARLARETYNEQFF
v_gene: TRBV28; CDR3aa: CAIGQGAHNEQFF
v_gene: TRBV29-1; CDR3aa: CSVEGGNTGELFF
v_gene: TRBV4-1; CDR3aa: CASSQLLAGQETQYF
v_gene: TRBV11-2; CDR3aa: CASSPSSGANVLTF
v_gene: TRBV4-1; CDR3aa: CASSQEGLAGPPDTQYF
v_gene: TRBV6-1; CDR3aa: CASSVEEAGELFF
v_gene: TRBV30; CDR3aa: CAWSVRQGGEQYF
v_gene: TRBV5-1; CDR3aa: CASSSSPGQTNYGYTF
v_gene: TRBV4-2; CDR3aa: CASSQGLDNEQFF
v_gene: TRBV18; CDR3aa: CASSPGGNQETQYF
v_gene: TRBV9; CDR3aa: CASSVVTGVQETQYF
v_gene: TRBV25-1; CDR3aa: CASSVHRGGYYNEQFF
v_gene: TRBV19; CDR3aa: CASRLTYTSGANVLTF
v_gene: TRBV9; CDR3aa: CASTLQAGSYNEQFF
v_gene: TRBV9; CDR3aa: CASSATSGTSGAYNEQFF